These 22 T cell receptor beta chains were sequenced from one sample in a study of regulatory T cells in long-lasting Graves disease (dated by TCRdb to the early 2020s). The library was built by means of multiplex PCR. These reads were obtained on an Illumina HiSeq 4000. CDR3 regions were amplified by Arm-PCR with iRepertoire HTBI primers to construct TCR beta libraries. Starting from the raw public reads, TCRdb applied fastp trimming at Q25, assembled clones with MiXCR and retained in-frame beta chains. Each entry is one CDR3 protein sequence, shown with its most common DNA and genes. The sample table lists 400,000 to 500,000 distinct CDR3 sequences, about a sixth of them with a count of one. The biggest ten clones account for about 25% of the sample. This specimen's time point label, interpreted: newly diagnosed GD, antithyroid drugs for less than 3 months. RNA was extracted from PBMCs in TRIzol for both TCR sequencing and RNA sequencing.

These same records also appear under a second study, on T cells in Graves' hyperthyroidism and ophthalmopathy.

Specimen: peripheral blood mononuclear cells (PBMCs), collected at new diagnosis, from a patient treated with antithyroid drugs. The source is a woman aged 18-29 years with Graves disease. Donor details come from another sample of the same person, matched by shared clones.

The chain couples TRBV5-5 to TRBJ2-3; 8 nucleotides agree with TRBD1. Germline values: CDR1 SGHKS, CDR2 YYEKEE (reference sequence). The CDR3 is 16 residues long. The ends lost 3 bases at V and 0 bases at J; junction bases unmatched: 6. This CDR3 is CASSSRTGSSTDTQYF. CDR3 bases: TGTGCCAGCAGCTCTAGGACAGGGTCAAGCACAGATACGCAGTATTTT.

At least ten counts were recorded for this clonotype. This chain links TRBV7-2 with TRBJ2-1; D is possibly TRBD1 (6 bases). The CDR3 is made up of 15 amino acids. Germline V gene lookup returns CDR1 SGHTA and CDR2 FQGNSA. Between the trimmed V and J ends, which lost 5 bases and 9 bases, there was a span of 20 bases. CDR3 sequence: CASSMDWGLGGEQFF. Here the CDR3 DNA reads TGTGCCAGCAGCATGGACTGGGGGCTAGGTGGTGAGCAGTTCTTC.

The rearrangement links TRBV27 to TRBJ1-6, with TRBD1 matching over 8 bases. The V segment lost 5 bases and the J segment 9 bases; nucleotides outside the gene matches: 9. Germline assignment: CDR1 MNHEY and CDR2 SMNVEV (reference sequence). This CDR3 region has 15 residues. CDR3 loop: CASSPGTGLSSPLHF. DNA for the CDR3: TGTGCCAGCAGTCCTGGGACAGGTCTCAGTTCACCCCTCCACTTT.

This clonotype was seen ten or more times. The rearrangement links TRBV7-9 to TRBJ2-2; 11 nucleotides match TRBD2. In germline, CDR1 is SEHNR, CDR2 FQNEAQ (reference sequence). The CDR3 runs 19 residues. Trimming removed 2 bases from V and 2 bases from J; junction bases left unmatched: 10. The CDR3, as DNA: TGTGCCAGCAGCTTAAAGGAAGGGGGACTAGCGGCCAACACCGGGGAGCTGTTTTTT. Translated, it gives CASSLKEGGLAANTGELFF.

In this sample, this clonotype turned up many times. V and J are TRBV7-6 and TRBJ2-1, with TRBD2 as a possible D gene (5 bases). The V gene's germline CDR1 is SGHVS and CDR2 FNYEAQ. The CDR3 covers 16 residues. V lost 0 bases and J 6 bases, leaving 15 bases between the germline ends. CDR3 sequence (DNA): TGTGCCAGCAGCTTAGCAGGAGGTAGTCCCCTCAATGAGCAGTTCTTC. Residues: CASSLAGGSPLNEQFF.

Only one count was recorded for this clonotype. A junction end diverges from the germline sequence, so it may reflect a read error. V gene TRBV3-1 combines with J gene TRBJ1-5; D is uncertain. The germline V gene has CDR1 LGHDT and CDR2 YNNKEL (reference sequence). The CDR3 contains 15 residues. The CDR3 here is CASSQGEPRNHPQHF. CDR3 DNA: TGTGCCAGCAGCCAAGGCGAGCCGAGGAATCATCCCCAGCATTTT.

The chain joins TRBV5-1 to TRBJ2-7; D may be TRBD2 (5 bases). In germline, CDR1 is SGHRS, CDR2 YFSETQ. Trimming pared 1 base from V and 0 bases from J, leaving 11 bases between. The CDR3 has 15 residues. The CDR3, as DNA: TGCGCCAGCAGCTTGAGTATTGGGAGCTCCTACGAGCAGTACTTC. Protein sequence: CASSLSIGSSYEQYF.

This clonotype appeared a few times. This chain connects TRBV7-2 to TRBJ1-2; no clear D. The V gene lost 8 bases and the J gene lost 7 bases, with 14 bases spanning the gap. The V gene's germline CDR1 is SGHTA and CDR2 FQGNSA. The CDR3 consists of 12 residues. The CDR3 loop reads CASQYFPGGYTF. CDR3 bases: TGTGCCAGCCAATATTTTCCGGGTGGCTACACCTTC.

The CDR3 bases are TGTGCCAGCATGGGAGATACTGAAGCTTTCTTT. Translation gives CASMGDTEAFF. The chain employs TRBV7-9 and TRBJ1-1; no clear D gene. This CDR3 is 11 amino acids long. V was pared by 7 bases and J by 5 bases, with 8 bases between. Germline V gene data show CDR1 as SEHNR and CDR2 as FQNEAQ (reference sequence).

In this sample, this clonotype turned up many times. This sequence joins TRBV5-4 and TRBJ2-1, with 9 bases lining up with TRBD2. This CDR3 has 16 residues. Germline V lookup: CDR1 SGHNT, CDR2 YYREEE (reference sequence). Trimming took 5 bases from V and 9 from J; bases not matched to a gene: 15. In DNA form, the CDR3 reads TGTGCCAGCAGTAGGTATAGCGGGAGTATTTTAAGTGAGCAGTTCTTC. It is translated as CASSRYSGSILSEQFF.

This sequence joins TRBV20-1 and TRBJ2-7, with 15 bases lining up with TRBD2. There are 14 residues in the CDR3. V gave up 5 bases and J gave up 6 bases; unmatched junction bases: 5. Germline V gene lookup returns CDR1 DFQATT and CDR2 SNEGSKA (reference sequence). The CDR3 spells CSAWTSGRVPEQYF. DNA for the CDR3: TGCAGTGCTTGGACTAGCGGGAGGGTACCCGAGCAGTACTTC.

This clonotype was detected many times. V is TRBV20-1 and J is TRBJ2-7; 7 bases align to TRBD2. Germline assignment: CDR1 DFQATT and CDR2 SNEGSKA (reference sequence). This CDR3 comprises 13 residues. V dropped 1 base and J dropped 3; count of bases not matched to a gene: 3. DNA for the CDR3: TGCAGTGCTAGAGTGCGGGGGATCTACGAGCAGTACTTC. Protein sequence: CSARVRGIYEQYF.

This clonotype was detected ten times or more. The chain is built from TRBV11-2 and TRBJ2-3; 8 nucleotides agree with TRBD2. The CDR3 extends over 16 amino acids. J lost 7 bases, V lost 1 base, and 10 bases had no gene match. Looked up from germline, CDR1 is SGHAT and CDR2 is FQNNGV. The CDR3 DNA sequence: TGTGCCAGCAGCTTAGTCGGGAGGGCCGGAGTGAATACGCAGTATTTT. It codes for CASSLVGRAGVNTQYF.

This clonotype came up many times. The chain is built from TRBV28 and TRBJ2-7, with D perhaps matching TRBD1 or TRBD2 (7 bases each). The CDR3 has 14 amino acids. Trimming removed 8 bases at V and 3 bases at J, with 17 bases between. Germline lookup yields CDR1 MDHEN and CDR2 SYDVKM. The CDR3 nucleotides read TGTGCCAGCCAAGAGCGGGACAGAGACTACGAGCAGTACTTC. It yields the protein CASQERDRDYEQYF. The whole variable domain, remainder taken from reference TRBV28 and TRBJ2-7, is DVKVTQSSRYLVKRTGEKVFLECVQDMDHENMFWYRQDPGLGLRLIYFSYDVKMKEKGDIPEGYSVSREKKERFSLILESASTNQTSMYLCASQERDRDYEQYFGPGTRLTVT.

There are many counts of this clonotype. This rearrangement joins TRBV6-1 to TRBJ2-3; 8 bases are a match to TRBD1. The ends lost 7 bases at V and 3 bases at J; junction bases unmatched: 9. The CDR3 sequence is 15 residues long. Germline CDR1 MNHNS, CDR2 SASEGT. CDR3 region: CASNPGGPVTDTQYF. In DNA, the CDR3 is TGTGCCAGCAACCCAGGGGGCCCTGTTACAGATACGCAGTATTTT.

Comment on this clonotype: An end of the junction does not agree with germline; a read error may underlie this. This chain uses TRBV11-3 with TRBJ2-1; 11 bases are a match to TRBD2. CDR3 length: 15 amino acids. Germline V gene sequence: CDR1 SGHNT, CDR2 YENEEA. The CDR3 spells CASSHTSGSYIEQFF. CDR3 DNA sequence: TGTGCCAGCAGCCATACTAGCGGGAGCTACATTGAGCAGTTCTTC. Variable domain in full (rest from reference TRBV11-3 and TRBJ2-1): EAGVVQSPRYKIIEKKQPVAFWCNPISGHNTLYWYLQNLGQGPELLIRYENEEAVDDSQLPKDRFSAERLKGVDSTLKIQPAELGDSAVYLCASSHTSGSYIEQFFGPGTRLTVL.

This clonotype was detected a few times. The V and J genes are TRBV10-2 and TRBJ2-1; 8 nucleotides align to TRBD2. The CDR3 totals 14 residues. The ends lost 4 bases at V and 3 bases at J; junction bases unmatched: 2. CDR1 is WSHSY and CDR2 is SAAADI in the germline V gene. The CDR3 spells CASSASGGYNEQFF. DNA for the CDR3: TGCGCCAGCAGTGCGAGCGGGGGCTACAATGAGCAGTTCTTC.

The CDR3 DNA reads TGTGCCTGGAGTGTGGGTTCGGGGGGCTACACCTTC. Protein sequence: CAWSVGSGGYTF. The chain combines TRBV30 with TRBJ1-2; D unclear. CDR1 GTSNPN and CDR2 SVGIG come from the germline V gene (reference sequence). This CDR3 has 12 residues. V shed 0 bases and J shed 8 bases, with 10 bases lying between them.

V and J are TRBV3-1 and TRBJ1-4; the D is unclear. The V end was cut by 2 bases, the J end by 8 bases, with 15 bases between. The CDR3 contains 15 residues. CDR1 is LGHDT and CDR2 is YNNKEL in the germline V gene (reference sequence). In nucleotides, the CDR3 is TGTGCCAGCAGCCAATACGGGAGAGAAAACGAAAAACTGTTTTTT. This codes for CASSQYGRENEKLFF.

This clonotype was seen at least ten times. The chain is built from TRBV5-1 and TRBJ2-7; D is uncertain. This CDR3 spans 15 amino acids. V was clipped by 4 bases and J by 3 bases, with 17 bases between them. From germline, CDR1 is SGHRS and CDR2 YFSETQ. CDR3 DNA sequence: TGCGCCAGCAGCCAGGAATTGACTGGGCTCTACGAGCAGTACTTC. Amino acid sequence: CASSQELTGLYEQYF.

This clonotype appeared a few times. V usage is TRBV28 and J usage is TRBJ2-7, with D perhaps being TRBD1 or TRBD2 (5 bases each). Trimming left V 3 bases short and J 6 bases short, with 12 bases between. CDR3 length: 13 residues. CDR1 and CDR2 from the germline V gene are MDHEN and SYDVKM. CDR3 bases: TGTGCCAGCAGTTTTTTTGAGGGGATCGAGCAGTACTTC. The encoded protein is CASSFFEGIEQYF.

This clonotype was seen a handful of times. V usage is TRBV29-1 and J usage is TRBJ2-5; D might be TRBD2 (5 bases). This CDR3 contains 12 residues. The germline gives CDR1 SQVTM, CDR2 ANQGSEA. Trimming removed 7 bases from V and 4 bases from J, with 13 bases in between. CDR3 nucleotide sequence: TGCAGCGGAGGTCCGGGGTCAGAGACCCAGTACTTC. Its translation is CSGGPGSETQYF.